Sequencing of this TCR beta chain was carried out in a study of response to subunit inactivated influenza vaccine. TCRdb fed the RT-PCR reads into MiXCR, producing one record per CDR3 protein. Of about 520,000 distinct CDR3 sequences listed, 25% are singletons. Study-level results: Only a handful of new T cells, the authors suggested, are recruited with each seasonal influenza vaccination.

For this clonotype: Its antigen is not known.

Trimming removed 3 bases from V and 2 bases from J, with 16 bases in between. The CDR3 covers 16 residues. Germline CDR1 is LGHNA and CDR2 is YNFKEQ. The rearrangement links TRBV4-2 to TRBJ2-5; weak D call: TRBD1 (6 bases). The sequence came from a man in his fifties or sixties who received an inactivated influenza vaccine. This sample comprised CD4+ T cells sorted from PBMCs, obtained roughly 5 days after vaccination. The CDR3 DNA reads as TGTGCCAGCAGCCAGACCGGGACCCAGGGGCAAGAGACCCAGTACTTC. Translated: CASSQTGTQGQETQYF.